Listed below are T cell receptor beta chains from one sample, sequenced in a study of blood T cell repertoires in COVID-19. Measured with immunoSEQ multiplex PCR; TCRdb has only the in-frame clones, and not every one. The sample includes under 250,000 clones, approximately 85% seen only once; the top ten take 5% to 6%. The sequenced material came from peripheral blood. Every receptor here comes from a woman of 80 years or more with COVID-19, enrolled during active disease. Each CDR3 is given with its conserved first and last residue. A D gene is named only where the DNA matches it firmly. Clone size is shown for a subset of rows, as once, few, many or a class of expanded clone.

cdr3_length,clone_size,d_call,j_call,v_call,cdr3_aa,cdr3_nt
15,.,.,TRBJ2-5,TRBV28,CASSLGGGKIETQYF,TGTGCCAGCAGCCTGGGGGGAGGAAAGATCGAGACCCAGTACTTC
13,.,TRBD2,TRBJ2-1,TRBV7-3,CASRASGGNEQFF,TGTGCCAGCAGGGCTAGCGGGGGGAATGAGCAGTTCTTC
15,.,.,TRBJ1-1,TRBV2,CASSVTEGTGAEAFF,TGTGCCAGCAGTGTGACGGAGGGTACGGGGGCTGAAGCTTTCTTT
13,.,.,TRBJ1-2,TRBV10-2,CASRESGDYGYTF,TGCGCCAGCAGAGAGTCAGGGGACTATGGCTACACCTTC
11,.,.,TRBJ2-1,TRBV2,CASNRENEQFF,TGTGCCAGCAATAGGGAGAATGAGCAGTTCTTC
16,once,TRBD2,TRBJ2-1,TRBV4-1,CASSQTSGGAFNEQFF,TGCGCCAGCAGCCAAACAAGCGGGGGGGCCTTTAATGAGCAGTTCTTC
15,.,TRBD1,TRBJ2-3,TRBV18,CASSRQGASTDTQYF,TGTGCCAGCTCACGACAGGGGGCCTCCACAGATACGCAGTATTTT
12,many,.,TRBJ2-7,TRBV24-1,CATSTGFGEQYF,TGTGCCACCAGCACAGGGTTCGGGGAGCAGTACTTC
14,.,.,TRBJ2-7,TRBV28,CASRLEGGTYEQYF,TGTGCCAGCAGGCTCGAAGGGGGAACCTACGAGCAGTACTTC
18,once,TRBD1,TRBJ2-4,TRBV2,CASLKGTGGLRAKNIQYF,TGTGCCAGCTTAAAGGGGACAGGGGGTCTCCGGGCCAAAAACATTCAGTACTTC
13,.,TRBD1,TRBJ2-5,TRBV5-6,CASSPDRAETQYF,TGTGCCAGCAGCCCAGACAGGGCAGAGACCCAGTACTTC
15,.,.,TRBJ1-1,TRBV29-1,CSVLYTGIANTEAFF,TGCAGCGTTCTATATACAGGGATCGCGAACACTGAAGCTTTCTTT
11,.,.,TRBJ1-2,TRBV29-1,CSTGTDYGYTF,TGCAGCACGGGGACTGACTATGGCTACACCTTC